The subject of this entry is one T cell receptor beta chain. TCRdb's copy holds only in-frame clones and misses some; the assay was immunoSEQ multiplex PCR. The top ten clones hold about 13% of a sample with tens of thousands of clones, 88% of them seen once. The entry originates in a study of blood T cell repertoires in COVID-19. Study summary: T cells, B-cell-depleted T cells, or PBMCs supplied cDNA or gDNA.

CDR1 SGHTA and CDR2 FQGNSA come from the germline V gene. V was trimmed by 5 bases and J by 4 bases, leaving 15 bases between them. The CDR3 loop spans 15 amino acids. Sequenced: peripheral blood. The rearrangement uses TRBV7-2 and TRBJ1-3, with D tentatively TRBD1 (6 bases). The source is a human donor with active COVID-19. The donor label of this sample is uncertain. CDR3 sequence: CASSGRWGLGNTIYF. The CDR3 nucleotides read TGTGCCAGCAGCGGCAGGTGGGGGCTAGGAAACACCATATATTTT.